The clone carrying this TCR beta chain was seen ten or more times. The data were taken from a study of T-cell reconstitution after alpha-beta-depleted transplantation in children. Preparing the TCRbeta library involved the use of unique molecular identifiers. One entry per CDR3 protein, called by TCRdb with MiXCR from the PCR reads. Among some 200,000 distinct CDR3 sequences listed, approximately 11% were seen once. The source material was PBMCs, sampled before TCRalphabeta/CD19-depleted stem cell transplant. The TCR sequence derives from a child under three years old with acute myeloid leukemia, due to receive a stem cell transplant.

CDR3 loop: CSATPMGSNRPYEQYF. As DNA, the CDR3 is TGCAGTGCTACCCCTATGGGCTCAAATAGACCCTACGAGCAGTACTTC. The chain couples TRBV20-1 to TRBJ2-7; D not resolved. The germline gives CDR1 DFQATT, CDR2 SNEGSKA (reference sequence). V shed 4 bases and J shed 2 bases, with 21 bases lying between them. The CDR3 consists of 16 residues.